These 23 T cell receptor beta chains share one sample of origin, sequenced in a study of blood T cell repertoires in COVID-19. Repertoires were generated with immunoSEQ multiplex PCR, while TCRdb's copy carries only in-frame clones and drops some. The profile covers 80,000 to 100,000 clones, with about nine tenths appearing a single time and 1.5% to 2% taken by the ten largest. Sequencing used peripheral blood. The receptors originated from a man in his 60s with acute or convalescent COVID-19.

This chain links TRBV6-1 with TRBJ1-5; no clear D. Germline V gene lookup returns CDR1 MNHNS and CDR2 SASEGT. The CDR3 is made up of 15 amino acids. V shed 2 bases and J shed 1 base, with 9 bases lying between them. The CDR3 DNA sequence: TGTGCCAGCAGTGAATCATTACTAAGCAATCAGCCCCAGCATTTT. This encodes CASSESLLSNQPQHF.

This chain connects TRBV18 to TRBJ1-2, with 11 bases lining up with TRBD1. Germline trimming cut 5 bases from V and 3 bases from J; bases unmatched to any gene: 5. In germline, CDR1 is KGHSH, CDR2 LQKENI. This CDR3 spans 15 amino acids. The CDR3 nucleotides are TGTGCCAGCTCATCCGGACAGGGGGCACACTATGGCTACACCTTC. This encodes CASSSGQGAHYGYTF.

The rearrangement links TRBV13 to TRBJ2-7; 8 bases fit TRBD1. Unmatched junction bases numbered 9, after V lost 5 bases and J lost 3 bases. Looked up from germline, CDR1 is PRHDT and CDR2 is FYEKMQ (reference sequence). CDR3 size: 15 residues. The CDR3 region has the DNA TGTGCCAGCAGCCTCAGAGGCGGGACAGGCTACGAGCAGTACGTC. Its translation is CASSLRGGTGYEQYV.

The CDR3 DNA is TGTGCCTGGAGTGTAGGGGCTCATGGCTACACCTTC. Amino acid sequence: CAWSVGAHGYTF. The genes are TRBV30 and TRBJ1-2; TRBD1 is a possible D gene (5 bases). V lost 0 bases and J 6 bases, leaving 8 bases between the germline ends. Germline CDR1 reads GTSNPN; CDR2 reads SVGIG (reference sequence). CDR3 length: 12 residues. The whole variable domain, filled in from reference TRBV30 and TRBJ1-2, reads SQTIHQWPATLVQPVGSPLSLECTVEGTSNPNLYWYRQAAGRGLQLLFYSVGIGQISSEVPQNLSASRPQDRQFILSSKKLLLSDSGFYLCAWSVGAHGYTFGSGTRLTVV.

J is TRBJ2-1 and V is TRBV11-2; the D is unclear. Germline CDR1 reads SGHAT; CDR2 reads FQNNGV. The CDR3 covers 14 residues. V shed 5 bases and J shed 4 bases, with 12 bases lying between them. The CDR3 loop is CASSQLRRYNEQFF. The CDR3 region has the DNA TGTGCCAGCAGCCAACTAAGGCGGTACAATGAGCAGTTCTTC.

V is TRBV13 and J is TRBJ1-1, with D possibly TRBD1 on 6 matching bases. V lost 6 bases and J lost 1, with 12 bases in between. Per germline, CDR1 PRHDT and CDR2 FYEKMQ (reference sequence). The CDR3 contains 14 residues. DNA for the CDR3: TGTGCCAGCAGGGGTAGGACAGCGAACACTGAAGCTTTCTTT. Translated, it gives CASRGRTANTEAFF.

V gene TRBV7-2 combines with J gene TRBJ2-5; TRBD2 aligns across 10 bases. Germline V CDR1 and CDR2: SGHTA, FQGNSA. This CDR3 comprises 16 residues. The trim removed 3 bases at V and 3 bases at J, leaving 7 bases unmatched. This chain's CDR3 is CASSFLWLAGEETQYF. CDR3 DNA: TGTGCCAGCAGCTTCTTGTGGCTAGCGGGGGAAGAGACCCAGTACTTC. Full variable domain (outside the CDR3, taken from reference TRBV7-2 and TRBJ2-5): GAGVSQSPSNKVTEKGKDVELRCDPISGHTALYWYRQSLGQGLEFLIYFQGNSAPDKSGLPSDRFSAERTGGSVSTLTIQRTQQEDSAVYLCASSFLWLAGEETQYFGPGTRLLVL.

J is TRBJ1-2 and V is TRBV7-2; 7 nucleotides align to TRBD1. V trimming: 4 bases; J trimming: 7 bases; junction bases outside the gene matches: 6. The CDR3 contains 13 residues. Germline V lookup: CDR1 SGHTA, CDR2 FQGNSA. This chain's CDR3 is CASSSQGYVGYTF. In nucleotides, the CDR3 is TGTGCCAGCAGCTCACAGGGGTACGTTGGCTACACCTTC.

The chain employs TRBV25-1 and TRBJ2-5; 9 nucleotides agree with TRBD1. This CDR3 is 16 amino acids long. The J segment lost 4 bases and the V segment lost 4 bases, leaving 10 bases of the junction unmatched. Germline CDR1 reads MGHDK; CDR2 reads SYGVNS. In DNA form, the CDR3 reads TGTGCCAGCAGTGCCACCGGGACAGGGATGAGAGAGACCCAGTACTTC. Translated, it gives CASSATGTGMRETQYF.

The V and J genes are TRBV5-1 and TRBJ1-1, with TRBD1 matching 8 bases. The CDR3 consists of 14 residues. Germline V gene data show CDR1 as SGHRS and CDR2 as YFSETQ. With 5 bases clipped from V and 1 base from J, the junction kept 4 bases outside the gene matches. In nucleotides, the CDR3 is TGCGCCAGCAGTTATGGGACAGGGAACACTGAAGCTTTCTTT. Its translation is CASSYGTGNTEAFF.

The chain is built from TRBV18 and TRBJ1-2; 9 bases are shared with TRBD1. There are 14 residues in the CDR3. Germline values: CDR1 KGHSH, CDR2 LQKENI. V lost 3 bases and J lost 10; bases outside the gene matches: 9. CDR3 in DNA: TGTGCCAGCTCACCCGGGACAGGGCCCCAGGTCTACACCTTC. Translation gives CASSPGTGPQVYTF.

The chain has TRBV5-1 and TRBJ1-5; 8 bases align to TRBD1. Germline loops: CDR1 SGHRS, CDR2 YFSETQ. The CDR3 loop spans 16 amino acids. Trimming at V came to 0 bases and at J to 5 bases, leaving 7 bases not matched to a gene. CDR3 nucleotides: TGCGCCAGCAGCTTGGGTACAGGGGGTAACGATCAGCCCCAGCATTTT. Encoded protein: CASSLGTGGNDQPQHF.

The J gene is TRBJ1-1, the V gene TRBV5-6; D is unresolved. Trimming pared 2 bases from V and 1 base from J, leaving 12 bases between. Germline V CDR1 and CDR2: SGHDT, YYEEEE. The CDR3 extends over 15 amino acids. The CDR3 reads CASSFPPGQNTEAFF. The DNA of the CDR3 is TGTGCCAGCAGCTTCCCTCCGGGTCAGAACACTGAAGCTTTCTTT.

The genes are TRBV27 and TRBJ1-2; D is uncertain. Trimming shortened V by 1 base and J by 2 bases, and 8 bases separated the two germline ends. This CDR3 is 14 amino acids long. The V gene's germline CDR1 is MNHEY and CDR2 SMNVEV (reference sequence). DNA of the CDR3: TGTGCCAGCAGTTTATTATCGGGGAACTATGGCTACACCTTC. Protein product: CASSLLSGNYGYTF.

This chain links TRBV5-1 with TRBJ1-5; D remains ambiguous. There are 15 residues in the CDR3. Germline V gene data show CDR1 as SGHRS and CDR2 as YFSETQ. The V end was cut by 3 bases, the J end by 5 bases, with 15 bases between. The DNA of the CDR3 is TGCGCCAGCAGCTCCCGTGGAGGGAACGATCAGCCCCAGCATTTT. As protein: CASSSRGGNDQPQHF.

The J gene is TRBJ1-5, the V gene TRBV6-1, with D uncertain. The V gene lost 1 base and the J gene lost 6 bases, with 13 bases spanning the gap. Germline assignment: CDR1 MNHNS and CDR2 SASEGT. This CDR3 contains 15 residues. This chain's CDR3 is CASSEVGPAAQPQHF. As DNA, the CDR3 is TGTGCCAGCAGTGAAGTTGGGCCAGCCGCTCAGCCCCAGCATTTT.

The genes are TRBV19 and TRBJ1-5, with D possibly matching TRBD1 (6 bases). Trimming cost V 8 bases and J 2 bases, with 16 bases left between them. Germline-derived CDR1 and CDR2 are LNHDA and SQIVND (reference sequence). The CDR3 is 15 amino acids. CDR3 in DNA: TGTGCCAGTGCCCGGGGGGCTCGCGGCAATCAGCCCCAGCATTTT. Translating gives CASARGARGNQPQHF.

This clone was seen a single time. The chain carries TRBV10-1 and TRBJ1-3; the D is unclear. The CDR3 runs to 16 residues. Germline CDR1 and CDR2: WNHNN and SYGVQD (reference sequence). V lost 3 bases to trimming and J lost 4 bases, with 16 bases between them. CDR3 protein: CASSETRHRRGNTIYF. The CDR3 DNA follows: TGCGCCAGCAGTGAAACGAGACACCGACGCGGAAACACCATATATTTT.

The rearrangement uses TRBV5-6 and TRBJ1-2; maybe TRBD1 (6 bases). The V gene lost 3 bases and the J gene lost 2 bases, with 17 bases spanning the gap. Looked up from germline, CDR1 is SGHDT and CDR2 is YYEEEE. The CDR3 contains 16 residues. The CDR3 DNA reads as TGTGCCAGCAGCTACAACGCAGGGGCGAGAAACTATGGCTACACCTTC. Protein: CASSYNAGARNYGYTF. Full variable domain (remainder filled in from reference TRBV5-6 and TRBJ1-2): DAGVTQSPTHLIKTRGQQVTLRCSPKSGHDTVSWYQQALGQGPQFIFQYYEEEERQRGNFPDRFSGHQFPNYSSELNVNALLLGDSALYLCASSYNAGARNYGYTFGSGTRLTVV.

The chain's CDR3 is CASSILELNTEAFF. CDR3 DNA sequence: TGTGCCAGTAGTATACTAGAGCTGAACACTGAAGCTTTCTTT. This chain links TRBV19 with TRBJ1-1; D unresolved. The V and J ends lost 2 bases and 0 bases respectively, with 7 bases between them. The CDR3 is made up of 14 amino acids. The germline V gene encodes CDR1 LNHDA and CDR2 SQIVND (reference sequence).

The CDR3 sequence is CASNRDEKLFF. The CDR3 DNA reads TGTGCCAGCAATCGGGATGAAAAACTGTTTTTT. The V gene is TRBV2, the J gene TRBJ1-4; D gene unclear. Germline V gene lookup returns CDR1 SNHLY and CDR2 FYNNEI. The CDR3 covers 11 residues. With 7 bases removed from V and 6 bases from J, the gap between germline ends came to 6 bases.

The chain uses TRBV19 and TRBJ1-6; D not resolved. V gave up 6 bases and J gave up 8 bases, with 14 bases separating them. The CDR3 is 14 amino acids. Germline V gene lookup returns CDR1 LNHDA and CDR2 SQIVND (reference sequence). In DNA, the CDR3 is TGTGCCAGTAGGGTTAGCACAACTCATTCACCCCTCCACTTT. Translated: CASRVSTTHSPLHF.

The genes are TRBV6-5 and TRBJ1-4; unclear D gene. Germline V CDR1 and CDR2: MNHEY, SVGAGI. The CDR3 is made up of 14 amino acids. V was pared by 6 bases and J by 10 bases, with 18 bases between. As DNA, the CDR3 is TGTGCCAGCAGAGTCGACACGTTGGAGGGAAAACTGTTTTTT. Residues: CASRVDTLEGKLFF.